This TCR beta chain was recorded in a study of cytomegalovirus exposure and HLA in healthy donors. Researchers ran the PCR with 60 Vbeta and 13 Jbeta primers. Clones were sequenced by immunoSEQ multiplex PCR, and TCRdb holds only the in-frame ones, with some missing. The data contain 150,000 to 200,000 clones, roughly 87% of them singletons. The V and J ends lost 4 bases and 2 bases, in that order; junction bases with no gene match: 4. Germline V lookup: CDR1 SGHTA, CDR2 FQGNSA. This CDR3 region has 14 residues. The TCR originated in a man aged 35 to 55 in good health and CMV-seronegative. This chain joins TRBV7-2 and TRBJ1-2, with 7 positions matching TRBD1. The specimen sequenced was PBMCs. The CDR3 reads CASSSGTENYGYTF. DNA of the CDR3: TGTGCCAGCAGCTCCGGGACAGAGAACTATGGCTACACCTTC.